The rows below give T cell receptor beta chains drawn from one sample of a study of shared clonotypes between healthy human individuals. Assay: immunoSEQ multiplex PCR; the TCRdb copy retains only in-frame clones and omits some. The sample gives approximately 2.5 million clones, 93% of which show up once; about 0.38% is in the top ten. The specimen was naive CD4+ T cells from PBMCs. All receptors come from a man between 18 and 29 years old in good health. Some clones in this sample may be carry-over from other donors' samples. Both conserved end residues are part of each CDR3. D genes are given only for firm matches. Clone size appears in some rows only: once, few, many, or a class for an expanded clone.

clone_size,j_call,d_call,v_call,cdr3_nt,cdr3_aa
.,TRBJ2-1,TRBD2,TRBV30,TGTGCCTCGGCAAGACTAGCGGCCTACAATGAGCAGTTCTTC,CASARLAAYNEQFF
.,TRBJ1-2,.,TRBV29-1,TGCAGCGTTGAAGATCCCGGGACGTATGGCTACACCTTC,CSVEDPGTYGYTF
.,TRBJ2-2,.,TRBV11-3,TGTGCCAGCAGCTCGGTAGGATCCGGGGAGCTGTTTTTT,CASSSVGSGELFF
.,TRBJ1-1,.,TRBV5-6,TGTGCCAGCAGCTTGTGGTATGGGACGGGAAGGGGGAACACTGAAGCTTTCTTT,CASSLWYGTGRGNTEAFF
.,TRBJ1-4,.,TRBV5-1,TGCGCCAGCAGCCGGGTAGGGGGGCAAGGAACTAATGAAAAACTGTTTTTT,CASSRVGGQGTNEKLFF
.,TRBJ1-2,TRBD1,TRBV5-1,TGCGCCAGCCGCTACCGACAGGGCGATGGCTACACCTTC,CASRYRQGDGYTF
few,TRBJ1-3,.,TRBV2,TGTGCCAGCACGGAATCTGGAAACACCATATATTTT,CASTESGNTIYF
.,TRBJ2-3,.,TRBV6-7,TGTGCCAGCACTCTACCCAAGACCCCTAGCACAGATACGCAGTATTTT,CASTLPKTPSTDTQYF
.,TRBJ1-5,.,TRBV7-2,TGTGCCAGCAGCTTTAAACATGTCCCCCACGGCTATAGCAATCAGCCCCAGCATTTT,CASSFKHVPHGYSNQPQHF
.,TRBJ2-4,TRBD1,TRBV25-1,TGTGCCAGCAGTGGGACAGGGGGTTACATTCAGTACTTC,CASSGTGGYIQYF
.,TRBJ2-1,.,TRBV4-2,TGTGCCAGCAGCCAAGATAGCCCCCCCGGACAGACCCGGCAGTTCTTC,CASSQDSPPGQTRQFF
once,TRBJ1-3,.,TRBV28,TGTGCCAGCACCCCGGGCAGGTCTCTCACCATATATTTT,CASTPGRSLTIYF
.,TRBJ2-1,TRBD2,TRBV7-9,TGTGCCAGCAGCGCGGGACTAGCGGGAGGATTGAATGAGCAGTTCTTC,CASSAGLAGGLNEQFF
.,TRBJ2-6,.,TRBV28,TGTGCCAGCAGTCGCCCTGGGGCCAACGTCCTGACTTTC,CASSRPGANVLTF
.,TRBJ2-1,.,TRBV6-1,TGTGCCAGCAGTTTATTAGCCCCTCCCCATGAGCAGTTCTTC,CASSLLAPPHEQFF
.,TRBJ2-1,.,TRBV28,TGTGCCAGCAGTTTACGACTAAACAATGAGCAGTTCTTC,CASSLRLNNEQFF
.,TRBJ2-1,.,TRBV5-5,TGTGCCAGCAGCTCTACAGGGAACCCCTACAATGAGCAGTTCTTC,CASSSTGNPYNEQFF
.,TRBJ2-7,TRBD2,TRBV7-2,TGTGCCAGCAGCTTAGGACTAGCTATTTCTTACGAGCAGTACTTC,CASSLGLAISYEQYF
.,TRBJ2-7,TRBD1,TRBV28,TGTGCCAGCAGTTTGCCCCAGGGGGCGGTAACGCCAATCTACGAGCAGTACTTC,CASSLPQGAVTPIYEQYF
.,TRBJ1-2,TRBD1,TRBV9,TGTGCCAGCACCAGGACAGGGGGCTTTAACTATGGCTACACCTTC,CASTRTGGFNYGYTF
.,TRBJ2-1,TRBD2,TRBV28,TGTGCCAGCAGTCTAGCGGAGGGCCTTTACAATGAGCAGTTCTTC,CASSLAEGLYNEQFF
.,TRBJ2-7,.,TRBV7-9,TGTGCCAGCAGCTTAGCCTACGGGGCCCCCTACGAGCAGTACTTC,CASSLAYGAPYEQYF
.,TRBJ2-5,.,TRBV6-1,TGTGCCAGCAGTGAAGTTCTAGCCCAAGAGACCCAGTACTTC,CASSEVLAQETQYF
.,TRBJ2-3,TRBD1,TRBV6-1,TGTGCCAGCAGTGGCAACAGGGGGCGCACAGATACGCAGTATTTT,CASSGNRGRTDTQYF
.,TRBJ2-5,.,TRBV6-5,TGTGCCAGCAGTCGGCTCAGGGGCCGGCAAGAGACCCAGTACTTC,CASSRLRGRQETQYF
.,TRBJ1-2,.,TRBV6-1,TGTGCCAGCAGAAGCGGGACGGAAAACTATGGCTACACCTTC,CASRSGTENYGYTF
.,TRBJ1-1,.,TRBV20-1,TGCAGTGCTAGAGGACCGGGTGAAGCTTTCTTT,CSARGPGEAFF
.,TRBJ2-1,.,TRBV15,TGTGCCACCAGCAGAGATGAGGTGGTACGGGAATCCTACAATGAGCAGTTCTTC,CATSRDEVVRESYNEQFF
.,TRBJ1-1,TRBD1,TRBV6-5,TGTGCCAGCAGTATCGACAGGGGTGGCACTGAAGCTTTCTTT,CASSIDRGGTEAFF
.,TRBJ2-1,.,TRBV30,TGTGCCTGGAGTGTACTGAGCGGCTACAATGAGCAGTTCTTC,CAWSVLSGYNEQFF
.,TRBJ2-7,TRBD1,TRBV2,TGTGCCAGCAGTGAAGCGCTTCGGGACAGGGTATACGAGCAGTACTTC,CASSEALRDRVYEQYF
.,TRBJ2-7,TRBD2,TRBV4-1,TGCGCCAGCAGCCAAGGTCCTTCCTCAATAGCGGGAGCTAACTACGAGCAGTACTTC,CASSQGPSSIAGANYEQYF
.,TRBJ2-1,.,TRBV28,TGTGCCAGCAGTTCCCCCGGGGACCGAGACAATGAGCAGTTCTTC,CASSSPGDRDNEQFF
.,TRBJ1-2,.,TRBV5-1,TGCGCCAGCAGCTTGGTTACCGGCAGGGAGAATGGCTACACCTTC,CASSLVTGRENGYTF
.,TRBJ2-1,TRBD2,TRBV2,TGTGCCAGCAGGTCTGGCGGGAGGTCTGGGAATGAGCAGTTCTTC,CASRSGGRSGNEQFF
few,TRBJ1-2,.,TRBV5-4,TGTGCCAGCAGCTCCGCTAAGGCCGTCTCTTGGGACGGCTACACCTTC,CASSSAKAVSWDGYTF
.,TRBJ2-3,TRBD1,TRBV7-9,TGTGCCAGCAGCTTAGACAGGGGGCTGGCAGATACGCAGTATTTT,CASSLDRGLADTQYF
.,TRBJ2-1,TRBD1,TRBV7-8,TGTGCCAGCAGCCCCCGGACAGGGGGTAGGTCCCAATACAATGAGCAGTTCTTC,CASSPRTGGRSQYNEQFF
.,TRBJ2-5,.,TRBV7-2,TGTGCCAGCAGCTCGGGACCAAGAGAGACCCAGTACTTC,CASSSGPRETQYF
.,TRBJ2-5,.,TRBV7-2,TGTGCCAGCAGCTTAAAGACAGTCCAAGAGACCCAGTACTTC,CASSLKTVQETQYF
.,TRBJ2-5,.,TRBV15,TGTGCCACCAGCAGAGCGGTGCGTCCCGGAGGTCGTGAGACCCAGTACTTC,CATSRAVRPGGRETQYF
.,TRBJ2-4,.,TRBV2,TGTGCCAGCAGTGTTAGAGAAGCCAAAAACATTCAGTACTTC,CASSVREAKNIQYF
.,TRBJ2-1,TRBD1,TRBV27,TGTGCCAGCAGTTTCGACAGGGTCTCCTACAATGAGCAGTTCTTC,CASSFDRVSYNEQFF
.,TRBJ2-7,.,TRBV6-5,TGTGCCACCAGTGGCGGGACGTCGGCCTACGAGCAGTACTTC,CATSGGTSAYEQYF
.,TRBJ1-1,.,TRBV12-5,TGTGCTAGTGGTTTGGGGCCCGGACAGCTCGGCACTGAAGCTTTCTTT,CASGLGPGQLGTEAFF
.,TRBJ2-1,.,TRBV5-1,TGCGCCAGCAGCCTCTCCGGGAGTGGCTACAATGAGCAGTTCTTC,CASSLSGSGYNEQFF
.,TRBJ1-2,.,TRBV2,TGTGCCAGCAGCAAAGGGGCAGGGCAAGGCTACACCTTC,CASSKGAGQGYTF
.,TRBJ2-7,TRBD1,TRBV19,TGTGCCACGGGAACAGGGGGTTATGTAGAGCAGTACTTC,CATGTGGYVEQYF
few,TRBJ2-2,.,TRBV2,TGTGCCAGCAGGGGACCGACGAACACCGGGGAGCTGTTTTTT,CASRGPTNTGELFF